Below, one TCR beta chain is given with its context. This clonotype was recorded a few times. Its antigen is still unknown. No much larger clonotype is one base removed from it; base qualities were not supplied. These data belong to a study of T-cell memory formation after mild COVID-19 (dated by TCRdb to 2020 to 2023). About the investigation overall: TCR sequence clusters from the two donors were largely donor specific. Two young, previously healthy adult volunteers, one female and one male, were included in the cohort. In two donors, T-cell clones that expanded and contracted after mild COVID-19 were followed by sequencing TCRalpha and TCRbeta repertoires longitudinally. Beyond this particular receptor, the publication reports: Contracting CD4+ clones appeared mostly in the CM and EM memory subsets, whereas CD8+ clones were enriched in EMRA. The study covered only a couple of mild cases, and larger cohorts including severe cases with pre-infection samples were considered necessary. Some responding clones were detected in pre-infection memory, suggesting pre-existing cross-reactive memory T cells joined the SARS-CoV-2 response. SARS-CoV-2 specificity was not confirmed for the second-wave clones peaking on day 37. From day 15 to 85, contracting clones showed balanced CD4/CD8 phenotypes, whereas a second wave of clones that expanded from day 15 to 37 leaned towards CD4+.

Sequenced using an Illumina NovaSeq 6000. cDNA libraries for TCRalpha and TCRbeta were prepared by 5'RACE using constant-segment primers, with sample barcodes and unique molecular identifiers added. Trizol reagent was used to extract RNA from every sample. Library amplification was performed in two PCR steps, and a second sample barcode and Illumina TruSeq adapters were introduced in the second step. Sequencing of the libraries was done on an Illumina NovaSeq, producing 2 x 150 bp paired-end reads. Processing in the source paper ran as follows. Demultiplexing of reads and collapsing into UMI-guided consensus sequences were performed with migec v1.2.7. Using mixcr v2.1.11, UMI consensuses were aligned to TRA and TRB V and J templates and then assembled into clonotypes. A clonotype was counted as expanded or contracted only if both edgeR and NoisET called the change significant, with noise models trained on biological replicates. For edgeR calls, the cutoffs were a false discovery rate-adjusted p below 0.01 and a log2 fold-change threshold of 1. As an exploratory analysis of dynamics, max-normalized trajectories of the 1000 most abundant clonotypes were examined with PCA combined with hierarchical clustering. Separately sequenced CD4+ and CD8+ repertoires were used to assign a CD4 or CD8 phenotype to each responding clone. Using fastp trimming at Q25 and MiXCR clonotype assembly, TCRdb reanalyzed the public sequencing data and kept in-frame beta chains. All rows with the same CDR3 protein become a single entry with the most common DNA and genes. TCRdb, not the authors, supplied the V and J calls. The table for this sample lists roughly 170,000 distinct CDR3 sequences; less than 20% of them were counted only once. The ten largest clones capture 3.9% of the sample.

Ficoll-Paque density gradient centrifugation was used to isolate PBMCs. The sample comprised PBMCs or a T cell subset sorted from them (not recorded which). This sequence originates from a man between 18 and 29 years old who had mild COVID-19 (a few samples of this study predate the infection). The sample titles of this study are shuffled in the database, so cell type and time point are left out; the donor was told from shared clones.

The DNA reads TGTGCCAGCAGGGCTGACAGATACACCGGGGAGCTGTTTTTT. It translates as CASRADRYTGELFF. The V gene is TRBV12-3 or TRBV12-4 and the J gene is TRBJ2-2; TRBD1 is possibly the D segment (5 matching bases). From the cysteine through the phenylalanine, the CDR3 covers 14 amino acids. Only the CDR3 DNA is retained, 42 bases long and in frame from the first base. At the junction V is shortened by 6 bases and J by 3 bases, with 11 bases in between.